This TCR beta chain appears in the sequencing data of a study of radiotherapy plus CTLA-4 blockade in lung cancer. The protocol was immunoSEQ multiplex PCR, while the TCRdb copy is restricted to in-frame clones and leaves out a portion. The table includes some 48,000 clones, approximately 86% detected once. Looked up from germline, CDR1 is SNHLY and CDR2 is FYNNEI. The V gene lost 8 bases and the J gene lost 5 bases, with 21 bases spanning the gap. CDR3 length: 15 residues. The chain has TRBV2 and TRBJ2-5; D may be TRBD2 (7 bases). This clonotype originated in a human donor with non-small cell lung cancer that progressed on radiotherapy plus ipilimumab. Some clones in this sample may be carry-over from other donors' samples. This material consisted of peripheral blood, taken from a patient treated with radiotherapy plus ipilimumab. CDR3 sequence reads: CASLYRGGPLETQYF. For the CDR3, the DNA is TGTGCCAGCCTATACCGCGGGGGCCCCCTGGAGACCCAGTACTTC.